This note documents a single TCR beta chain sequence. Its target is not known. These data originate in a study of monozygotic twins with inflammatory bowel disease. Study results and limitations: No one strong IBD-associated signal or clonotype was supported. None of the different T cell subtypes could be distinguished from one another. No detectable difference in repertoire similarity separated concordant from discordant twins, possibly as a result of limited power.

Two nested PCRs, of approximately 16 and 10 cycles, processed TCRalpha and TCRbeta cDNA. From its re-call of the 5' RACE reads, TCRdb lists each CDR3 protein once, without DNA. The sample table includes about 380,000 distinct CDR3 sequences. From germline, CDR1 is SGDLS and CDR2 YYNGEE. This CDR3 spans 17 amino acids. The genes are TRBV9 and TRBJ2-6; TCRdb indicates TRBD2, and absent DNA this call remains unverified. Sequences were obtained from blood. The receptor comes from a human donor with ulcerative colitis or Crohn's disease, or a healthy co-twin of an affected twin (not recorded which). The CDR3 loop is CASSVDPRYSGANVLTF. Supplemented by reference TRBV9 and TRBJ2-6, the full variable domain reads DSGVTQTPKHLITATGQRVTLRCSPRSGDLSVYWYQQSLDQGLQFLIQYYNGEERAKGNILERFSAQQFPDLHSELNLSSLELGDSALYFCASSVDPRYSGANVLTFGAGSRLTVL.